This entry concerns a single TCR beta chain. Its antigen is not yet known. No qualities accompany the bases; no much larger clone lies one base away. Via the germline V gene, CDR1 is MGHRA and CDR2 YSYEKL. The CDR3 goes from the cysteine to the phenylalanine over 16 residues. The sequence is cut down to CDR3 DNA, 48 bases in frame from base 1. At the junction V is shortened by 0 bases and J by 5 bases, with 17 bases in between. The sample is drawn from a study of cytomegalovirus exposure and HLA in healthy donors (dated by TCRdb to about 2017). Some background on the complete study: A later analysis indicated that the 120 validation repertoires were generated on the platform also employed for the 700 or so repertoires of the first cohort. The study combined high-throughput TCR immunosequencing, statistical association of individual TCRs with disease status, and machine learning to predict cytomegalovirus infection status. The study was designed to test whether signatures of past pathogen exposure could be identified by cataloging public T cell receptors. Besides the first cohort of 666 subjects, a separate validation cohort made up of over 95 different subjects was used. Broader findings and caveats from the paper: Across donors, most TCR sequences were observed very rarely, whereas some public TCRs were present in many individuals. In both the original and validation cohorts, the classifier was reported to diagnose cytomegalovirus status with high specificity and sensitivity. A later analysis lacked HLA typing for the validation cohort, so it scored co-occurrence in that cohort across all 110 or so repertoires. The authors suggested that the approach could potentially be extended to other disease states and immunological phenotypes. In vitro tests confirmed that three of the cytomegalovirus-associated TCR beta chains recognize cytomegalovirus antigens. Of the cluster scores, approximately 95% were above 0 in a later analysis, which found that TCRs clustered in the first cohort also tended to co-occur in the 95 to 150 validation repertoires. A total of 150 to 200 TCR beta chains were listed by the study as associated with cytomegalovirus.

Libraries were made using the immunoSEQ multiplex PCR assay. Per the original workflow: A statistical classification framework was developed to diagnose cytomegalovirus status using the catalog of TCR beta chain sequences. TCRdb took this table from immuneACCESS and kept in-frame rearrangements with V and J called. Such tables lack part of the clones; where checked against another copy, unresolved V genes explain under half of the gap, and the rest is unexplained. V and J calls plus clone size are reproduced from that table; the DNA served to infer D and trimming. Recorded for this sample are some 170,000 clones; around nine tenths of them occurred a single time. The ten most abundant clones make up approximately 7% of the sample. The donors belonged to the validation cohort of under 150 subjects, which was separate from the approximately 700-subject first cohort.

The chain is assembled from TRBV4-1 and TRBJ2-7; the D call could be TRBD1 or TRBD2, with each sharing 5 bases. This receptor was taken from a man aged 25 to 40 in good health and CMV-seropositive. The specimen was PBMCs. The DNA sequence reads TGCGCCAGCAGCCAAGAGAGGGCACTCTGGGGCCACGAGCAGTACTTC. This yields the protein CASSQERALWGHEQYF.